The 17 T cell receptor beta chains below were found in one sample sequenced in a study of T cells in Graves' hyperthyroidism and ophthalmopathy. Amplification yielded TCR beta CDR3 regions, with RNA transcripts as the source. TCR CDR3 underwent first-round RT-PCR with the HTBI primer set. TCRdb re-analysed the multiplex PCR reads in MiXCR, keeping a single row per CDR3 protein. This sample has some 180,000 distinct CDR3 sequences; around a sixth occur once, and the top ten carry roughly 55%. Sequenced material: blood. Receptor source: a woman between 45 and 60 years old with Graves' hyperthyroidism.

In this sample, this clonotype turned up many times. V is TRBV11-3 and J is TRBJ2-7; TRBD2 aligns across 10 bases. CDR3 size: 16 residues. Germline CDR1 SGHNT, CDR2 YENEEA. V was clipped by 3 bases and J by 4 bases; unmatched bases: 9. The CDR3 DNA reads TGTGCCAGCAGCTTTGGGGCTAGCGGGAGCGGTTACGAGCAGTACTTC. Protein: CASSFGASGSGYEQYF. Together with reference TRBV11-3 and TRBJ2-7, the CDR3 gives the full variable domain: EAGVVQSPRYKIIEKKQPVAFWCNPISGHNTLYWYLQNLGQGPELLIRYENEEAVDDSQLPKDRFSAERLKGVDSTLKIQPAELGDSAVYLCASSFGASGSGYEQYFGPGTRLTVT.

This clonotype was seen many times. The chain links TRBV7-8 to TRBJ1-1; 7 bases are shared with TRBD1. The CDR3 sequence is 17 residues long. Germline V CDR1 and CDR2: SGHVS, FQNEAQ. The J segment lost 1 base and the V segment lost 1 base, leaving 9 bases of the junction unmatched. The chain's CDR3 is CASSLGPRGPPNTEAFF. Here the CDR3 DNA reads TGTGCCAGCAGCTTAGGCCCTAGGGGGCCCCCGAACACTGAAGCTTTCTTT.

This clonotype has at least ten counts. The chain carries TRBV12-3 or TRBV12-4 and TRBJ2-7, with 9 bases fitting TRBD1. The CDR3 length is 14 residues. V gave up 5 bases and J gave up 3 bases; unmatched junction bases: 5. The CDR3 loop reads CASSRTGEYYEQYF. The CDR3 region has the DNA TGTGCCAGCAGTAGGACAGGGGAATACTACGAGCAGTACTTC.

At least ten counts were recorded for this clonotype. The chain is built from TRBV13 and TRBJ1-2; 10 bases map to TRBD1. The CDR3 contains 14 residues. The germline gives CDR1 PRHDT, CDR2 FYEKMQ (reference sequence). The trim removed 8 bases at V and 6 bases at J, leaving 9 bases unmatched. DNA for the CDR3: TGTGCCAGCCTCACGGGCGGGACAGGGGATGGCTACACCTTC. Translated, it gives CASLTGGTGDGYTF.

The CDR3 loop reads CASSLDPQDEQYF. In DNA form, the CDR3 reads TGTGCCAGCAGCTTGGACCCTCAGGACGAGCAGTACTTC. J is TRBJ2-7 and V is TRBV5-4, with unresolved D. Germline CDR1 SGHNT, CDR2 YYREEE (reference sequence). V lost 0 bases and J 5 bases, leaving 9 bases between the germline ends. This CDR3 is built from 13 residues.

This clonotype has a count of ten or more. The V gene is TRBV5-1, the J gene TRBJ1-2; D remains unclear. Germline lookup yields CDR1 SGHRS and CDR2 YFSETQ. The V gene lost 0 bases and the J gene lost 5 bases, with 5 bases spanning the gap. This CDR3 comprises 12 residues. The CDR3 reads CASSLDRYGYTF. DNA of the CDR3: TGCGCCAGCAGCTTGGACAGATATGGCTACACCTTC. Supplemented by reference TRBV5-1 and TRBJ1-2, the full variable domain reads KAGVTQTPRYLIKTRGQQVTLSCSPISGHRSVSWYQQTPGQGLQFLFEYFSETQRNKGNFPGRFSGRQFSNSRSEMNVSTLELGDSALYLCASSLDRYGYTFGSGTRLTVV.

This clonotype appeared once. This rearrangement joins TRBV25-1 to TRBJ1-2; the match to TRBD1 covers 9 bases. The ends lost 4 bases at V and 4 bases at J; junction bases unmatched: 7. This CDR3 has 15 residues. Germline V gene lookup returns CDR1 MGHDK and CDR2 SYGVNS. The DNA for the CDR3 is TGTGCCAGCAGTGCCCCTGGACAGGGGCTCTATGGCTACACCTTC. Translation gives CASSAPGQGLYGYTF.

This clonotype was counted many times. The chain employs TRBV3-1 and TRBJ1-2, with 11 bases identical to TRBD1. The CDR3 sequence is 16 residues long. Germline-derived CDR1 and CDR2 are LGHDT and YNNKEL (reference sequence). V dropped 1 base and J dropped 5; count of bases not matched to a gene: 6. CDR3 region: CASSQVGQGARYGYTF. The DNA for the CDR3 is TGTGCCAGCAGCCAAGTTGGACAGGGGGCGCGGTATGGCTACACCTTC.

This clonotype was counted ten times or more. The chain has TRBV6-1 and TRBJ1-6, with D hard to call. V was clipped by 3 bases and J by 6 bases, with 15 bases between them. The CDR3 covers 16 residues. Germline V gives CDR1 MNHNS, CDR2 SASEGT. The CDR3 region has the DNA TGTGCCAGCAGTGACCGCCTCGGGTCGGGTAATTCACCCCTCCACTTT. Its protein product is CASSDRLGSGNSPLHF.

The chain is built from TRBV27 and TRBJ2-2; a weak D match, TRBD1 (5 bases). This CDR3 comprises 12 residues. Germline assignment: CDR1 MNHEY and CDR2 SMNVEV (reference sequence). V was clipped by 4 bases and J by 7 bases, with 7 bases between them. The CDR3 reads CASSSGNGELFF. Written as DNA, the CDR3 is TGTGCCAGCAGTTCAGGGAACGGGGAGCTGTTTTTT.

This clonotype showed up just a few times. In DNA, the CDR3 is TGCAGCGTTGAAGAATCCACATCAACGGGTCAGCCCCAGCATTTT. Its translation is CSVEESTSTGQPQHF. The V gene is TRBV29-1, the J gene TRBJ1-5; D remains ambiguous. The V gene lost 0 bases and the J gene lost 6 bases, with 15 bases spanning the gap. CDR3 length equals 15 residues. Germline CDR1 SQVTM, CDR2 ANQGSEA.

The J gene is TRBJ2-3, the V gene TRBV9; TRBD2 agrees at 14 bases. This CDR3 region has 16 residues. With V trimmed by 3 bases and J by 4 bases, 4 bases remained unmatched. The V gene's germline CDR1 is SGDLS and CDR2 YYNGEE. CDR3 protein: CASSAGTSGSSDTQYF. For the CDR3, the DNA is TGTGCCAGCAGCGCCGGGACTAGCGGGAGTTCAGATACGCAGTATTTT.

The chain has TRBV28 and TRBJ2-5, with D perhaps assigned TRBD1 or TRBD2 (5 bases each). The germline V and J ends were trimmed by 2 bases and 4 bases, with 8 bases remaining between them. The CDR3 consists of 13 residues. The V gene's germline CDR1 is MDHEN and CDR2 SYDVKM. CDR3 sequence reads: CASSLRGVETQYF. The CDR3 DNA follows: TGTGCCAGCAGTTTACGAGGGGTAGAGACCCAGTACTTC.

This chain joins TRBV4-1 and TRBJ2-1; 10 bases line up with TRBD2. V gave up 0 bases and J gave up 8 bases; unmatched junction bases: 7. CDR3 length equals 16 residues. Germline CDR1 is MGHRA and CDR2 is YSYEKL. Written as DNA, the CDR3 is TGCGCCAGCAGCCAAGATATGGCTAGCGGGAGTGATGAGCAGTTCTTC. Its translation: CASSQDMASGSDEQFF.

In its sample, this clonotype was seen a few times. The CDR3 DNA is TGTGCCAGCAGCCAAGCTTCGAGATCAACTAATGAAAAACTGTTTTTT. Its translation: CASSQASRSTNEKLFF. The chain has TRBV4-2 and TRBJ1-4; D remains ambiguous. This CDR3 comprises 16 residues. The ends were cut back, 1 base at V and 0 bases at J, with 9 bases in the middle. Per germline, CDR1 LGHNA and CDR2 YNFKEQ.

This chain links TRBV5-1 with TRBJ2-5, with 12 bases aligning to TRBD2. The CDR3 sequence is 13 residues long. Germline CDR1 SGHRS, CDR2 YFSETQ. V gave up 6 bases and J gave up 6 bases; unmatched junction bases: 3. The CDR3 sequence: CASTTSGGQTQYF. CDR3 sequence (DNA): TGCGCCAGCACGACTAGCGGGGGTCAGACCCAGTACTTC. The entire variable domain, with the rest obtained from reference TRBV5-1 and TRBJ2-5, is as follows: KAGVTQTPRYLIKTRGQQVTLSCSPISGHRSVSWYQQTPGQGLQFLFEYFSETQRNKGNFPGRFSGRQFSNSRSEMNVSTLELGDSALYLCASTTSGGQTQYFGPGTRLLVL.

The chain is built from TRBV7-9 and TRBJ2-3; TRBD2 matches at 10 bases. Trimming removed 1 base from V and 4 bases from J; junction bases left unmatched: 5. Germline-derived CDR1 and CDR2 are SEHNR and FQNEAQ (reference sequence). The CDR3 has 16 residues. CDR3 region: CASSLVTSGTADTQYF. CDR3 coding DNA: TGTGCCAGCAGCTTAGTAACTAGCGGGACCGCAGATACGCAGTATTTT. Variable domain in full (rest from reference TRBV7-9 and TRBJ2-3): DTGVSQNPRHKITKRGQNVTFRCDPISEHNRLYWYRQTLGQGPEFLTYFQNEAQLEKSRLLSDRFSAERPKGSFSTLEIQRTEQGDSAMYLCASSLVTSGTADTQYFGPGTRLTVL.